This T cell receptor (beta chain) stems from a study of identical twins. The V gene's germline CDR1 is DFQATT and CDR2 SNEGSKA (reference sequence). Between the trimmed V and J ends, which lost 3 bases and 2 bases, there was a span of 4 bases. This CDR3 contains 11 residues. TCRdb re-derived calls from the 5' RACE reads in MiXCR, one entry per CDR3 protein. The data show under 500,000 distinct CDR3 sequences, over 11% seen once. Study-wide results and caveats: Cord blood's abundant beta clonotypes had fewer insertions, unlike memory repertoires.

Worth noting for this clonotype: The antigen is not known.

The sample also formed part of further work on yellow fever vaccine responses in identical twins.

This TCR came from a woman aged 18-30 years in good health. Sequenced input: CD4+ T cells sorted from blood. J is TRBJ1-1 and V is TRBV20-1; D uncertain. The CDR3 protein is CSASTNTEAFF. The DNA of the CDR3 is TGCAGTGCTAGCACCAACACTGAAGCTTTCTTT.